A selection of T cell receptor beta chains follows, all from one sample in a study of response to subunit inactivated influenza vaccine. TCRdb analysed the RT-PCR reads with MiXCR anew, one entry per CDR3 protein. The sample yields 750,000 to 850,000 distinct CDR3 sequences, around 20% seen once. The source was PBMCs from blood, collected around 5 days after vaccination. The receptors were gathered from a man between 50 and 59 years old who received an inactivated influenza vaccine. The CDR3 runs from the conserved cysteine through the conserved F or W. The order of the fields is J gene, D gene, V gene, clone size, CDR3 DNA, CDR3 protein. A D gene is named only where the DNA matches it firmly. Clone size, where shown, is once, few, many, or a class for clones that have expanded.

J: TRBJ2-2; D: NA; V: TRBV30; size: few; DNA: TGTGCCGGAAGTGTGACAGGTTCCACCGGGGAGCTGTTTTTT; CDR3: CAGSVTGSTGELFF
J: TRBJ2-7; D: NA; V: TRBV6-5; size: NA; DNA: TGTGCCAGCACCCTGGGGCTAGAGCAGTACTTC; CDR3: CASTLGLEQYF
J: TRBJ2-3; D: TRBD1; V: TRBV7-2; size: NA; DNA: TGTGCCAGCAGCCAACAGGGGTTGGCAGATACGCAGTATTTT; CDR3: CASSQQGLADTQYF
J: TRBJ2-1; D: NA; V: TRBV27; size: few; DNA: TGTGCCAGCAGACGGGACCGCGGGTTTGATGAGCAGTTCTTC; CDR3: CASRRDRGFDEQFF
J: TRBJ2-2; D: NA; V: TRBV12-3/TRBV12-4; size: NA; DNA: TGTGCCAGCAGTCCCGCCGACAGTCACGCCGGGGAGCTGTTTTTT; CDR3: CASSPADSHAGELFF
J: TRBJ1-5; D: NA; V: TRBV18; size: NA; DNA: TGTGCCAGCTCACCAACAGGCCCAAGCAATCAGCCCCAGCATTTT; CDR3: CASSPTGPSNQPQHF
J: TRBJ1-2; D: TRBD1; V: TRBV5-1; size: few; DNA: TGCGCCAGCAGCTTTTTGACAGGGGAGGATGGCTACACCTTC; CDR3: CASSFLTGEDGYTF
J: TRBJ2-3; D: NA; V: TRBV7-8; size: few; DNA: TGTGCCAGCAGCTTAGTAATGCCTAGCACAGATACGCAGTATTTT; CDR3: CASSLVMPSTDTQYF
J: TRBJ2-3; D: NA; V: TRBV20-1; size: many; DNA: TGCAGTGCTAGAGTTCCCGCGGTGGCAGATACGCAGTATTTT; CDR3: CSARVPAVADTQYF
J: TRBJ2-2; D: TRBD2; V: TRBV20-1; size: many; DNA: TGCAGTGCTAGAGGGGGACTAGCGGGTAACACCGGGGAGCTGTTTTTT; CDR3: CSARGGLAGNTGELFF
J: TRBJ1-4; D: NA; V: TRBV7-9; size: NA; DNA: TGTGCCAGCAGCTTAGAGAGCCTTACAGAAAAACTGTTTTTT; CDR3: CASSLESLTEKLFF
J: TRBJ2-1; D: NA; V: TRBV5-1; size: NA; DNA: TGCGCCAGCAGTGGCCTAGCCCCCAATGAGCAGTTCTTC; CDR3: CASSGLAPNEQFF
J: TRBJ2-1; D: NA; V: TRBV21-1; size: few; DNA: TGTGCCAGCACGCCCCCAAACCGATGCCGGAGCTCCTACAATGAGCAGTTCTTC; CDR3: CASTPPNRCRSSYNEQFF
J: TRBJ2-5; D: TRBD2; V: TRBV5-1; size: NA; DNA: TGCGCCAGCAGCTGGGGGAGGCTAGCGGGGGCCCCACAAGAGACCCAGTACTTC; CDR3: CASSWGRLAGAPQETQYF
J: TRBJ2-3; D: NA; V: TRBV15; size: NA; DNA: TGTGCCACCAGCAGGCGAGGACAGTACACAGATACGCAGTATTTT; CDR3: CATSRRGQYTDTQYF
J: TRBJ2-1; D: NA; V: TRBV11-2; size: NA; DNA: TGTGCCATCGCCATCGACTCCTACAATGAGCAGTTCTTC; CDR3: CAIAIDSYNEQFF
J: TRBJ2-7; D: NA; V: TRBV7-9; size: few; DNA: TGTGCCAGCAGCTCCACACTACACGGACCCTACGAGCAGTACTTC; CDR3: CASSSTLHGPYEQYF
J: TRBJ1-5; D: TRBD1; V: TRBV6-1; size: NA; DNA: TGTGCCAGCGGGGGACAGTCAATCAATCAGCCCCAGCATTTT; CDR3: CASGGQSINQPQHF
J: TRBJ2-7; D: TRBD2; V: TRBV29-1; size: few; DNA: TGCAGCGTCCATACCGGGACTAGCGACTACGAGCAGTACTTC; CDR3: CSVHTGTSDYEQYF
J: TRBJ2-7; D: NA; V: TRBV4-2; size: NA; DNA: TGTGCCAGCAGCCTCGATCCGGACACGTCCTACCGCGAGCAGTACTTC; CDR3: CASSLDPDTSYREQYF
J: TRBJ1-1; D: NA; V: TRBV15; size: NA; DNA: TGTGCCACCAGCAGAGATCTCCTGGGGGGGAACACTGAAGCTTTCTTT; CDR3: CATSRDLLGGNTEAFF
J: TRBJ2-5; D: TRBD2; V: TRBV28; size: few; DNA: TGTGCCAGCAGTCTAAGTAGCGGGGGTTCCCAAGAGACCCAGTACTTC; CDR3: CASSLSSGGSQETQYF
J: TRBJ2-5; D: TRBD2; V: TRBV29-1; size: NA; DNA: TGCAGCGTTGAAGGACTAGCGGGAGGCGGGGAGACCCAGTACTTC; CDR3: CSVEGLAGGGETQYF
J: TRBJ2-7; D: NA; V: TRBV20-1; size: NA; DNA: TGCAGTGCTCCCCACCCAGGGTTGGTCTCCGAGCAGTACTTC; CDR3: CSAPHPGLVSEQYF
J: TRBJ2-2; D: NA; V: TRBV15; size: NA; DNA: TGTGCCACCAGCACGGGACAGAACACCGGGGAGCTGTTTTTT; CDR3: CATSTGQNTGELFF
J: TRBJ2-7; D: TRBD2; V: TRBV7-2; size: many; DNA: TGTGCCAGCAGCTTAGAATCGCGGGGGGCGGGGGAGCAGTACTTC; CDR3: CASSLESRGAGEQYF
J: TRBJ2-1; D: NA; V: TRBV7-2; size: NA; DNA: TGTGCCAGCAGCCCCCTGCCGGGCGCCTACAATGAGCAGTTCTTC; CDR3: CASSPLPGAYNEQFF
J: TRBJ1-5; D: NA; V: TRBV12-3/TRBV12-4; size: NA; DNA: TGTGCCAGCACCCCATCGATTCGGGGGAATCAGCCCCAGCATTTT; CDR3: CASTPSIRGNQPQHF
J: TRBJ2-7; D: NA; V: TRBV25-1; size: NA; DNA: TGTGCCAGCAGTAGGGGCCCAATCCCCCTAGAACAGTACTTC; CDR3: CASSRGPIPLEQYF
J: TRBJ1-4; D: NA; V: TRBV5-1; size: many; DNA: TGCGCCAGCAGCCTAGGACAGAGTAATGAAAAACTGTTTTTT; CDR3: CASSLGQSNEKLFF
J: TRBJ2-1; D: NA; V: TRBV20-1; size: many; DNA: TGCAGTGCTAGGCTCCCGGGCCAAAATGAGCAGTTCTTC; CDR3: CSARLPGQNEQFF
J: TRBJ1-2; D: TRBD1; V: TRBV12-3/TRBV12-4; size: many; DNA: TGTGCCAGCAGTGACAGGGGATCCTATGGCTACACCTTC; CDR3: CASSDRGSYGYTF
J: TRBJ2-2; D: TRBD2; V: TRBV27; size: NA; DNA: TGTGCCAGCAGTGCCTCACTAGCGGGCTTTCGGGAGCTGTTTTTT; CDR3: CASSASLAGFRELFF
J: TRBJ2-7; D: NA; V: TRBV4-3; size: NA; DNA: TGCGCCAGCAGCCAACCCGGGGCCCTTAGACACTACTACGAGCAGTACTTC; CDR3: CASSQPGALRHYYEQYF
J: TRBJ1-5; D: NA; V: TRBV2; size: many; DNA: TGTGCCAGCACTTACAGCGAGTATCAGCCCCAGCATTTT; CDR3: CASTYSEYQPQHF
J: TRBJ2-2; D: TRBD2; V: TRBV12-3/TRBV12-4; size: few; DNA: TGTGCCAGCAGTTGGACTAGCCACGGGGAGCTGTTTTTT; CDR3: CASSWTSHGELFF
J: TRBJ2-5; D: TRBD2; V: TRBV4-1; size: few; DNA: TGCGCCAGCAGCCACGGGGGGGAAGAGACCCAGTACTTC; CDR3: CASSHGGEETQYF
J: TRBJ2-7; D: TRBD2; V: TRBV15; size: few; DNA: TGTGCCACCAGCAGAGAGGGTGGGACTAGCTCTGGCGAGCAGTACTTC; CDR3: CATSREGGTSSGEQYF
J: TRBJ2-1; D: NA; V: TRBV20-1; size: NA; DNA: TGCAGTGCTAGTAGGGGGGAGTACTACAATGAGCAGTTCTTC; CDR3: CSASRGEYYNEQFF
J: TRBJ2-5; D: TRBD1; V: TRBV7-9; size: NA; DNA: TGTGCCAGCAGCTCCTGGGACAGGGGGCACGAGACCCAGTACTTC; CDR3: CASSSWDRGHETQYF
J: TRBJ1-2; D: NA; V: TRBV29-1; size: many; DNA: TGCAGCGTTGGTGCAGGGAGAAGGATATCCTATGGCTACACCTTC; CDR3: CSVGAGRRISYGYTF
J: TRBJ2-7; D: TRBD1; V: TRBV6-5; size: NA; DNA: TGTGCCAGCAGTTACCGACGGACAGGGGGTTCCTACGAGCAGTACTTC; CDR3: CASSYRRTGGSYEQYF
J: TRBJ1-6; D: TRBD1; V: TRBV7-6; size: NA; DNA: TGTGCCAGCAGCTCTGACAGGGGGTTCTCTTCACCCCTCCACTTT; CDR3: CASSSDRGFSSPLHF
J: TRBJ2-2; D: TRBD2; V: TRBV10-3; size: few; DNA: TGTGCCATCAGCCTAACCGGGACTAGCGGGAGCTCCACCGGGGAGCTGTTTTTT; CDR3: CAISLTGTSGSSTGELFF
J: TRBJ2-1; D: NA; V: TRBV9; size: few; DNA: TGTGCCAGCAGCGTAGATCCCGGCAGGGGACGGAATGAGCAGTTCTTC; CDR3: CASSVDPGRGRNEQFF
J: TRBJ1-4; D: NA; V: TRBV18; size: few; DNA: TGTGCCAGCTCACCTGCGGTCTGGGAAAAACTGTTTTTT; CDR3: CASSPAVWEKLFF
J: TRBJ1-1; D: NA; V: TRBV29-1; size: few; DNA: TGCAGCGTTGATATGCGGGAGGGGGCTTTCTTT; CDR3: CSVDMREGAFF
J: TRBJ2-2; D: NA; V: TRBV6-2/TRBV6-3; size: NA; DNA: TGTGCCAGCAGTTACTCGAAGCCCGGAGCCGGGGAGCTGTTTTTT; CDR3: CASSYSKPGAGELFF
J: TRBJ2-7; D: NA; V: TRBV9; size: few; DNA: TGTGCCAGCAGCGTAGGACCCGGACGGGAGTACGAGCAGTACTTC; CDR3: CASSVGPGREYEQYF
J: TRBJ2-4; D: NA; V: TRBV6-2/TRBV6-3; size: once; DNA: TGTGCCACGAAGGGCCCAGATGTGGGGTTGGGAAACATTCAGTACTTC; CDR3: CATKGPDVGLGNIQYF
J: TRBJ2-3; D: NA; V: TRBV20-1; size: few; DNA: TGCAGTGCTAAATTCCCGGCCGGGAGCACAGATACGCAGTATTTT; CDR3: CSAKFPAGSTDTQYF
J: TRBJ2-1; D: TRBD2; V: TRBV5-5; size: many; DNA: TGTGCCAGCAGCTTGGGGGGACTATACAATGAGCAGTTCTTC; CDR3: CASSLGGLYNEQFF
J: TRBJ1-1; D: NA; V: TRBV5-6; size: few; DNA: TGTGCCAGCAGCTTGGCCCGGACGGGTAACACTGAAGCTTTCTTT; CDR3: CASSLARTGNTEAFF
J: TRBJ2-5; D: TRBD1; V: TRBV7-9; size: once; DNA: TGTGCCAGCAGCTTAGGGTCCAGGGGGCTTGAGACCCAGTACTTC; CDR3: CASSLGSRGLETQYF
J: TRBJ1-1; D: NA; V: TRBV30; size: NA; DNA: TGTGCCTGGAGGGGAGTTAGACCCATGAACACTGAAGCTTTCTTT; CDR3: CAWRGVRPMNTEAFF
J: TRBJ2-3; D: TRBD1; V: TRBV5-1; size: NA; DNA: TGCGCCAGCAGCAAGGACAGGTTACCAGATACGCAGTATTTT; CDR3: CASSKDRLPDTQYF